This TCR beta chain was sequenced for a study of T cells in Graves' hyperthyroidism and ophthalmopathy. TCR beta CDR3 regions were amplified from RNA. RT-PCR in the first round (using the HTBI primer set) targeted the TCR CDR3. MiXCR, applied by TCRdb to the multiplex PCR reads, yields one record per CDR3 protein. The sample includes hundreds of thousands of distinct CDR3 sequences, 11% to 15% of them seen just once. Each diagnosis was grounded in clinical symptoms, serum thyroxine and TRAb, thyroid ultrasound, and orbital computed tomography. This clonotype was counted ten times or more. Trimming removed 8 bases from V and 5 bases from J, with 12 bases in between. CDR3 length: 12 residues. Germline CDR1 is KGHSH and CDR2 is LQKENI.

This clonotype was sampled from a woman between 40 and 55 years old with Graves' hyperthyroidism. Sequenced material: blood. The gene calls are TRBV18 and TRBJ1-1; TRBD1 is a possible D gene (5 bases). CDR3 sequence reads: CASHGGVTEAFF. DNA for the CDR3: TGTGCCAGCCACGGGGGGGTGACTGAAGCTTTCTTT.